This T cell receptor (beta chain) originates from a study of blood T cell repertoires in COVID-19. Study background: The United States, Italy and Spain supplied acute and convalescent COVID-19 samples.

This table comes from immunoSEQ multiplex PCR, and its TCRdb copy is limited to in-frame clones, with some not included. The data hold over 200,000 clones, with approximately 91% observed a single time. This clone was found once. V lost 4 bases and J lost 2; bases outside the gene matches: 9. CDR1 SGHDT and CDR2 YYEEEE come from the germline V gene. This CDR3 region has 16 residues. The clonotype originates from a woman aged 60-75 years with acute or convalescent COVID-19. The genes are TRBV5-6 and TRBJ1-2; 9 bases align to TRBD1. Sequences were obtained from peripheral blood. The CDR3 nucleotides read TGTGCCAGCAGCCTTTTGGGACAGGGAATCAACTATGGCTACACCTTC. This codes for CASSLLGQGINYGYTF.